The sequence of this TCR beta chain was determined in a study of response to subunit inactivated influenza vaccine. This CDR3 is built from 14 residues. From germline, CDR1 is DFQATT and CDR2 SNEGSKA (reference sequence). V lost 5 bases to trimming and J lost 14 bases, with 24 bases between them. Using its own MiXCR run on the RT-PCR reads, TCRdb lists one record per CDR3 protein. The sample shows under 550,000 distinct CDR3 sequences, roughly 7.6% of them seen only once. The table lists this clonotype with many counts. Sequencing was performed on PBMCs from blood, taken less than 30 months after vaccination. The TCR comes from a man in his fifties or sixties who received an inactivated influenza vaccine. The V call is TRBV20-1, the J call TRBJ1-4; D not resolved. In nucleotides, the CDR3 is TGCAGTGCTTACCGAGAAGGGATGCGCCTCGGTCTGTTTTTT. It encodes CSAYREGMRLGLFF.